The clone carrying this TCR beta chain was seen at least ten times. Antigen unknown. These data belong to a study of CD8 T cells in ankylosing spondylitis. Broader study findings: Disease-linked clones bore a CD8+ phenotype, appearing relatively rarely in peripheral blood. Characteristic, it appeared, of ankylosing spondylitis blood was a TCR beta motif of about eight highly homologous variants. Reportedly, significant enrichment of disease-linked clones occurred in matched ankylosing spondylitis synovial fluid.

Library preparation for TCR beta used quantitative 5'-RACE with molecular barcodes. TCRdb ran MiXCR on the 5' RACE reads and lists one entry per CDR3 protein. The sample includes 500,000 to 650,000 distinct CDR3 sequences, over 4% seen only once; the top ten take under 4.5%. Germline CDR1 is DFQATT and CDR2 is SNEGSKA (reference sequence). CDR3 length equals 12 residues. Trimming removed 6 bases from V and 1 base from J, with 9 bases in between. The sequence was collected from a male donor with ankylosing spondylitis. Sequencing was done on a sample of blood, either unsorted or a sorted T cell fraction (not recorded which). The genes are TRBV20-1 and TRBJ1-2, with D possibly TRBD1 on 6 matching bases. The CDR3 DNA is TGCAGTGCCCGGGACATTAACTATGGCTACACCTTC. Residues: CSARDINYGYTF.